These 8 T cell receptor beta chains share one sample of origin, sequenced in a study of regulatory T cells in long-lasting Graves disease. Time point defined: newly diagnosed GD, antithyroid drugs for less than 3 months. The authors made the TCR library using RNA they extracted from PBMCs. Combining iRepertoire HTBI primers with Arm-PCR of CDR3 regions, the authors built TCR beta libraries. In TCRdb, the multiplex PCR reads were re-called with MiXCR into one record per CDR3 protein. The data hold 350,000 to 550,000 distinct CDR3 sequences, with about 15% observed a single time. Another study also made use of these data, one on T cells in Graves' hyperthyroidism and ophthalmopathy.

The sequences come from peripheral blood mononuclear cells (PBMCs), collected at new diagnosis, from a patient treated with antithyroid drugs. The receptor set was obtained from a woman aged 25-40 years with Graves disease.

The chain is built from TRBV5-1 and TRBJ2-1; 8 bases are a match to TRBD1. The CDR3 has 14 residues. Germline trimming cut 4 bases from V and 9 bases from J; bases unmatched to any gene: 9. Germline CDR1 and CDR2: SGHRS and YFSETQ. The CDR3 spells CASSPGTGKGEQFF. The CDR3 region has the DNA TGCGCCAGCAGCCCCGGGACAGGCAAGGGTGAGCAGTTCTTC. The full variable domain, with the rest looked up from reference TRBV5-1 and TRBJ2-1, is KAGVTQTPRYLIKTRGQQVTLSCSPISGHRSVSWYQQTPGQGLQFLFEYFSETQRNKGNFPGRFSGRQFSNSRSEMNVSTLELGDSALYLCASSPGTGKGEQFFGPGTRLTVL.

This clonotype was counted at least ten times. The CDR3: CASSLGGSGNQPQHF. The CDR3 DNA reads as TGTGCCAGCAGCTTGGGAGGGTCTGGCAATCAGCCCCAGCATTTT. V usage is TRBV5-6 and J usage is TRBJ1-5; D gene ambiguous. The V end was cut by 0 bases, the J end by 2 bases, with 9 bases between. CDR3 length: 15 residues. The V gene's germline CDR1 is SGHDT and CDR2 YYEEEE.

This clonotype was seen at least ten times. V gene TRBV6-1 combines with J gene TRBJ1-5; D ambiguous. The CDR3 extends over 13 amino acids. With 4 bases removed from V and 4 bases from J, the gap between germline ends came to 8 bases. The germline gives CDR1 MNHNS, CDR2 SASEGT. CDR3 region: CASSGAANQPQHF. The CDR3 coding sequence is TGTGCCAGCAGTGGGGCAGCAAATCAGCCCCAGCATTTT.

V gene TRBV12-3 or TRBV12-4 combines with J gene TRBJ1-2; TRBD1 might be the D (5 bases). This CDR3 is 13 amino acids long. Trimming stripped 6 bases from V and 4 bases from J, with 12 bases between. As DNA, the CDR3 is TGTGCCAGCAGGCTAACAGGTTCCTATGGCTACACCTTC. It codes for CASRLTGSYGYTF.

This clonotype was seen ten or more times. V gene TRBV19 combines with J gene TRBJ2-3, with D possibly being TRBD2 (6 bases). Trimming shortened V by 6 bases and J by 5 bases, and 12 bases separated the two germline ends. Per the germline V gene, CDR1 is LNHDA and CDR2 is SQIVND (reference sequence). This CDR3 is 13 amino acids long. Written as DNA, the CDR3 is TGTGCCAGTAGACCCCGGGGAGGAGATACGCAGTATTTT. Amino acid sequence: CASRPRGGDTQYF.

This clonotype was seen more than once but under ten times. CDR3 sequence: CASSYLDRAREQYF. As DNA, the CDR3 is TGTGCCAGCAGTTACTTGGACAGGGCCCGGGAGCAGTACTTC. The V and J genes are TRBV6-9 and TRBJ2-7; 8 bases agree with TRBD1. Germline CDR1 reads MNHGY; CDR2 reads SVAAGI. The V and J ends lost 3 bases and 7 bases, in that order; junction bases with no gene match: 8. The length of the CDR3 is 14 residues.

This clonotype was recorded many times. The V gene is TRBV28, the J gene TRBJ2-3; tentative D call: TRBD1 (6 bases). This CDR3 is 14 amino acids long. Trimming stripped 1 base from V and 5 bases from J, with 10 bases between. The germline gives CDR1 MDHEN, CDR2 SYDVKM. CDR3 region: CASSLLGAKDTQYF. The CDR3 DNA is TGTGCCAGCAGTTTATTGGGGGCCAAAGATACGCAGTATTTT.

Ten or more counts support this clonotype. The chain uses TRBV28 and TRBJ2-1, with a weak D call TRBD2 (6 bases). V dropped 5 bases and J dropped 7 bases, with 21 bases sitting between them. Germline values: CDR1 MDHEN, CDR2 SYDVKM. The CDR3 runs to 16 residues. CDR3 residues: CASSNLRDSRRNEQFF. The DNA of the CDR3 is TGTGCCAGCAGTAACTTACGGGACTCACGAAGGAATGAGCAGTTCTTC.